This entry is about one TCR beta chain. The time point here: after neoadjuvant nivolumab, at surgical resection. Stage II-IVA oral cavity squamous cell carcinoma was new and untreated by systemic or radiation therapy. V lost 2 bases, J lost 1 base, and 9 bases lay in between. The CDR3 has 15 amino acids. Looked up from germline, CDR1 is SGHVS and CDR2 is FQNEAQ. These data belong to a study of neoadjuvant anti-PD-1 for oral cavity cancer. The assay was immunoSEQ multiplex PCR, and TCRdb's table has in-frame clones only and misses some. The sample has 9,300 or so clones, more than 70% seen once. Sequenced here: PBMCs, sampled after nivolumab (anti-PD-1) treatment. The sequence came from a person between 35 and 79 years old with oral cavity squamous cell carcinoma. The V gene is TRBV7-8, the J gene TRBJ1-3, with TRBD1 as a possible D gene (5 bases). CDR3 bases: TGTGCCAGCAGCTTAAGCGGGGGTTCTGGAAACACCATATATTTT. This encodes CASSLSGGSGNTIYF.